These T cell receptor beta chains were read from a single sample in a study of cytomegalovirus exposure and HLA in healthy donors. Sequencing was performed with immunoSEQ multiplex PCR; in TCRdb, only in-frame clones are kept and a portion is missing. The table has about 150,000 clones, approximately 72% seen once. Sequenced: PBMCs. These receptors were collected from a man younger than 35 in good health and CMV-seronegative. CDR3s leave out the opening cysteine and the closing phenylalanine or tryptophan. The order of the fields is V gene, J gene, CDR3 length, CDR3 protein.

TRBV5-1	TRBJ2-3	12	ASRAGTGTDTQY
TRBV28	TRBJ1-3	9	ATKTRIAIY
TRBV7-2	TRBJ1-2	13	ASSLGFAANYGYT
TRBV19	TRBJ1-1	11	ASSRDRGGQAF
TRBV5-1	TRBJ2-3	16	ASSSGVLAGGGTDTQY
TRBV6-5	TRBJ1-5	11	ASSSGLNQPQH
TRBV6-5	TRBJ2-7	11	ASSYGTGYEQY
TRBV6-9	TRBJ1-2	15	ASSHRGPHRNFYGYT
TRBV7-2	TRBJ2-3	14	ASSPTTGGGSNTQY
TRBV6-1	TRBJ2-5	13	ASSEGGQGAETQY
TRBV4-3	TRBJ1-2	13	ASSQVVAGAYGYT
TRBV25-1	TRBJ1-6	11	ASRALQGSPLH
TRBV27	TRBJ1-5	11	ASSAYSNQPQH
TRBV27	TRBJ2-1	16	ASTPYPSGGSSYNEQF
TRBV6-1	TRBJ2-3	14	ASSEAAGYSTDTQY
TRBV7-8	TRBJ2-1	14	ASSFKIWDRDNEQF